This record covers a single TCR beta chain. The data were produced by immunoSEQ multiplex PCR, yet TCRdb's version contains in-frame clones alone and is incomplete. Of about 220,000 clones listed, roughly nine tenths were seen once; the top ten hold under 4%. Which cohort a participant joined came from the clinical history participants gave. Trimming cost V 6 bases and J 8 bases; bases outside gene matches: 5. The CDR3 is 12 residues long. The data were obtained in a study of blood T cell repertoires in COVID-19. Study background: Material from acute and convalescent COVID-19 was sourced from the United States, Italy and Spain.

This receptor was taken from a woman in her late teens or twenties in a cohort exposed to, infected with or recovered from COVID-19 (not recorded which). The specimen sequenced was PBMCs or T cells enriched from blood (not recorded which). This chain connects TRBV12-3 or TRBV12-4 to TRBJ1-2; TRBD1 aligns across 8 bases. Written as DNA, the CDR3 is TGTGCCAGCAGCCAGGGGGCAGGAGGCTACACCTTC. As protein: CASSQGAGGYTF.